Presented here are 2 T cell receptor beta chains from one specimen sequenced in a study of cytomegalovirus exposure and HLA in healthy donors. 60 Vbeta and 13 Jbeta primers were used in PCR. The data were produced by immunoSEQ multiplex PCR, yet TCRdb's version contains in-frame clones alone and is incomplete. Of 85,000 to 130,000 clones listed, about 79% were seen once; the top ten hold approximately 4.2%. The sample taken for sequencing was PBMCs. The receptors come from a female donor in good health and CMV-seropositive.

The chain combines TRBV7-2 with TRBJ1-1; no clear D. V was shortened by 4 bases and J by 11 bases, with 14 bases between the two germline ends. The CDR3 loop spans 12 amino acids. The germline CDR1 and CDR2 sequences are SGHTA and FQGNSA. The CDR3 sequence: CASSYGGFGAFF. CDR3 DNA: TGTGCCAGCAGCTACGGAGGCTTCGGGGCTTTCTTT.

This chain connects TRBV11-2 to TRBJ2-1, with 14 bases identical to TRBD2. The CDR3 is made up of 15 amino acids. V trimming: 6 bases; J trimming: 8 bases; junction bases outside the gene matches: 6. Germline-derived CDR1 and CDR2 are SGHAT and FQNNGV. The CDR3 DNA reads TGTGCCAGCAGTCTGGGACTAGCGGGAGCCTATGAGCAGTTCTTC. Its translation: CASSLGLAGAYEQFF. The variable domain in full, completed from reference TRBV11-2 and TRBJ2-1, reads EAGVAQSPRYKIIEKRQSVAFWCNPISGHATLYWYQQILGQGPKLLIQFQNNGVVDDSQLPKDRFSAERLKGVDSTLKIQPAKLEDSAVYLCASSLGLAGAYEQFFGPGTRLTVL.